This T cell receptor beta chain comes out of a study of OX40 agonist ivuxolimab in advanced cancers. As for the study in general: Patients were treated with ivuxolimab, an agonistic anti-OX40 (CD134) antibody. About 42% of patients had received prior checkpoint inhibitor therapy. Findings and caveats of the study: CD4+ T cells averaged fewer expanded clones than CD8+ T cells.

Deletions cut 4 bases from V and 4 bases from J, with 13 bases between. The CDR3 extends over 15 amino acids. The V gene's germline CDR1 is KGHSH and CDR2 LQKENI. This clone was counted once. Its specificity is not known. Sequenced by immunoSEQ multiplex PCR; TCRdb stores in-frame clones only, minus some. The table lists tens of thousands of clones, 87% of them singletons. The clonotype comes from an adult with an advanced solid tumor such as melanoma, head and neck, liver or kidney cancer. The specimen was CD4+ or CD8+ T cells sorted from blood, collected in a trial of the OX40 agonist ivuxolimab. The gene calls are TRBV18 and TRBJ2-2, with unresolved D. This chain's CDR3 is CASSQEILGTGELFF. Written as DNA, the CDR3 is TGTGCCAGCTCACAAGAGATTCTAGGCACCGGGGAGCTGTTTTTT.